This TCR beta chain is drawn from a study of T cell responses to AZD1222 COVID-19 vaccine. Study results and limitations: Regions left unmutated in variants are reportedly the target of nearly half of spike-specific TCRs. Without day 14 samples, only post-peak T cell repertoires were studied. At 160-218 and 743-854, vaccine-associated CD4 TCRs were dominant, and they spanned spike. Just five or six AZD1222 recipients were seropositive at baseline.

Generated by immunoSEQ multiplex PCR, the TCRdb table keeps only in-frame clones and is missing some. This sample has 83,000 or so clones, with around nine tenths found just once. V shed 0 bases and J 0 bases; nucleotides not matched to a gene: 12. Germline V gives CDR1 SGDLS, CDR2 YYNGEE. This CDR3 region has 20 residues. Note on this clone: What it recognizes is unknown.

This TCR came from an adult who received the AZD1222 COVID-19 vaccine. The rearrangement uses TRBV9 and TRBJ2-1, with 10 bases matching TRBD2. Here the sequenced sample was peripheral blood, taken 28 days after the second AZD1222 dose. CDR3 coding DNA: TGTGCCAGCAGCGTAGCTGTCAGCGGGAGGGCACAATACTCCTACAATGAGCAGTTCTTC. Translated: CASSVAVSGRAQYSYNEQFF.